The next 4 T cell receptor beta chains were all read from a single sample in a study of cytomegalovirus exposure and HLA in healthy donors (TCRdb year 2017). The library relied on the immunoSEQ multiplex PCR assay. For the multiplex PCR, a mixture combining 60 forward primers for TCR Vbeta segments and 13 reverse primers for TCR Jbeta segments was used. Imported from immuneACCESS, the table was reduced by TCRdb to in-frame sequences with V and J called. These copies leave out some clones; in studies compared against another copy, an unresolved V gene accounts for under half, and the cause of the remainder is not known. The sample records about 120,000 clones, roughly three fifths of which are singletons. About 1.6% of the sample goes to the ten largest clones. The material sequenced was PBMCs. These receptors were collected from a man aged 18 to 29 in good health and CMV-seronegative.

The genes are TRBV6-5 and TRBJ1-5; D gene ambiguous. This CDR3 comprises 13 residues. Trimming removed 5 bases from V and 4 bases from J, with 9 bases in between. The germline gives CDR1 MNHEY, CDR2 SVGAGI. For the CDR3, the DNA is TGTGCCAGCAGTCCCAATACTAATCAGCCCCAGCATTTT. It translates to CASSPNTNQPQHF.

The chain recombines TRBV27 with TRBJ2-7; TRBD1 agrees at 8 bases. The V gene end was trimmed by 5 bases and the J gene end by 3 bases; junction bases not matched to a gene: 9. The CDR3 length is 15 residues. Germline-derived CDR1 and CDR2 are MNHEY and SMNVEV (reference sequence). Here the CDR3 reads CASSRPRGQGYEQYF. The DNA of the CDR3 is TGTGCCAGCAGTCGACCCAGGGGGCAGGGCTACGAGCAGTACTTC.

The CDR3 nucleotides are TGTGCCAGCAGCTTGTGGGGAGAAGCGGGGCGTTACTCCTACGAGCAGTACTTC. Amino acids: CASSLWGEAGRYSYEQYF. The J gene is TRBJ2-7, the V gene TRBV5-8; 7 nucleotides align to TRBD2. The junction had 13 bases not matched to a gene; V was cut back by 1 base and J by 0 bases. The CDR3 sequence is 18 residues long. Germline CDR1 and CDR2: SGHTS and YDEGEE.

The V call is TRBV11-1, the J call TRBJ2-1; 7 nucleotides line up with TRBD1. CDR1 is SGHAT, CDR2 FQDESV, per germline (reference sequence). J gave up 2 bases and V 3 bases, and 4 bases lay outside the gene matches. This CDR3 has 15 amino acids. The CDR3 DNA sequence: TGTGCCAGCAGCTTGGACAGGACGACCTACAATGAGCAGTTCTTC. This sequence encodes CASSLDRTTYNEQFF. Complete variable domain (other parts from reference TRBV11-1 and TRBJ2-1): EAEVAQSPRYKITEKSQAVAFWCDPISGHATLYWYRQILGQGPELLVQFQDESVVDDSQLPKDRFSAERLKGVDSTLKIQPAELGDSAMYLCASSLDRTTYNEQFFGPGTRLTVL.